A selection of T cell receptor beta chains follows, all from one sample in a study of technical replicates of blood from a few donors. Assay used: immunoSEQ multiplex PCR; TCRdb lists only in-frame clones, some missing. The sample shows about 8,000 clones, 85% to 90% of them seen only once. Sequences were obtained from PBMCs. The receptors were sampled from a human donor in good health. The CDR3 runs from the conserved cysteine through the conserved F or W. D genes are given only for firm matches. Clone size is given for some rows only: seen once, a few or many times, or a class if the clone is expanded.

TRBV4-1	TRBJ2-7	TRBD2	-	CASSQDPGLVSYEQYF	TGCGCCAGCAGCCAAGATCCGGGACTAGTATCCTACGAGCAGTACTTC
TRBV5-6	TRBJ2-7	TRBD1	-	CASSKGQPSYEQYF	TGTGCCAGCAGCAAGGGACAGCCCTCCTACGAGCAGTACTTC
TRBV2	TRBJ2-1	-	once	CASSASLGGNEQFF	TGTGCCAGCAGTGCCTCCTTGGGAGGAAATGAGCAGTTCTTC
TRBV25-1	TRBJ2-5	TRBD1	few	CASSEGQGARETQYF	TGTGCCAGCAGTGAAGGACAGGGGGCGCGTGAGACCCAGTACTTC
TRBV30	TRBJ2-7	-	-	CAWSPTRDYEQYF	TGTGCCTGGAGTCCTACTAGAGACTACGAGCAGTACTTC
TRBV28	TRBJ1-4	-	-	CASSPVPGHWDEKLFF	TGTGCCAGCAGTCCTGTCCCAGGGCATTGGGATGAAAAACTGTTTTTT
TRBV7-7	TRBJ2-2	-	-	CASSFRAGATNTGELFF	TGTGCCAGCAGCTTCCGAGCAGGGGCAACGAACACCGGGGAGCTGTTTTTT
TRBV4-2	TRBJ2-7	-	-	CASSPRGNEQYF	TGTGCCAGCAGTCCACGAGGGAACGAGCAGTACTTC
TRBV5-6	TRBJ1-2	TRBD1	-	CASSFADRESYGYTF	TGTGCCAGCAGCTTTGCCGACAGGGAAAGTTATGGCTACACCTTC
TRBV30	TRBJ2-5	-	-	CAWSLIAETQYF	TGTGCCTGGAGTCTGATCGCGGAGACCCAGTACTTC
TRBV10-2	TRBJ1-2	TRBD1	-	CASSPGQGSNWSGYTF	TGCGCCAGCTCCCCGGGACAGGGGAGTAATTGGAGTGGCTACACCTTC
TRBV29-1	TRBJ2-5	TRBD1	once	CSAQGAAWETQYF	TGCAGCGCTCAGGGGGCAGCATGGGAGACCCAGTACTTC
TRBV19	TRBJ2-2	-	-	CASSIESKRASTGELFF	TGTGCCAGTAGTATAGAATCCAAGCGGGCGAGCACCGGGGAGCTGTTTTTT
TRBV7-3	TRBJ2-4	-	-	CASSDQNIQYF	TGTGCCAGCAGCGATCAGAACATTCAGTACTTC
TRBV4-2	TRBJ2-1	TRBD2	-	CASSQEGRLAEGNEQFF	TGTGCCAGCAGCCAAGAAGGGCGTCTAGCGGAGGGCAATGAGCAGTTCTTC
TRBV6-5	TRBJ2-7	TRBD2	-	CASSYSAGREDEQYF	TGTGCCAGCAGTTACTCGGCGGGGCGGGAGGACGAGCAGTACTTC
TRBV6-1	TRBJ1-1	-	-	CASSGAEAFF	TGTGCCAGCAGTGGCGCAGAAGCTTTCTTT
TRBV7-9	TRBJ2-5	-	-	CASSLLASSGETQYF	TGTGCCAGCAGCTTACTGGCCTCAAGCGGGGAGACCCAGTACTTC
TRBV5-1	TRBJ2-3	-	-	CASTWRERLRGTDTQYF	TGCGCCAGCACATGGCGGGAACGTCTCCGGGGCACAGATACGCAGTATTTT
TRBV2	TRBJ2-2	-	-	CASSDAAVAPGELFF	TGTGCCAGCAGTGATGCGGCAGTGGCGCCCGGGGAGCTGTTTTTT
TRBV6-1	TRBJ2-3	TRBD1	-	CASSEGQGIDTQYF	TGTGCCAGCAGTGAGGGACAGGGAATAGATACGCAGTATTTT
TRBV7-2	TRBJ2-7	-	few	CASSLRGRRDEQYF	TGTGCCAGCAGCTTACGGGGGAGGCGGGACGAGCAGTACTTC
TRBV9	TRBJ1-5	-	-	CASSVNSNQPQHF	TGTGCCAGCAGCGTCAATAGCAATCAGCCCCAGCATTTT
TRBV28	TRBJ1-1	-	-	CASSFWGGGNTEAFF	TGTGCCAGCAGTTTTTGGGGGGGAGGGAACACTGAAGCTTTCTTT
TRBV5-1	TRBJ1-1	-	-	CASSLGQSNTEAFF	TGCGCCAGCAGCTTGGGACAGAGTAACACTGAAGCTTTCTTT
TRBV4-1	TRBJ1-5	-	few	CASSQESSGNQPQHF	TGCGCCAGCAGCCAAGAGTCTTCGGGCAATCAGCCCCAGCATTTT